This is a list of T cell receptor beta chains from one sample in a study of response to subunit inactivated influenza vaccine. TCRdb used MiXCR to reprocess the RT-PCR reads, holding one entry per CDR3 protein. The sample lists approximately 700,000 distinct CDR3 sequences, approximately 15% occurring once. The sequences come from PBMCs from blood, collected 14 days before vaccination. The receptor source for this set is a man in his fifties or sixties who received an inactivated influenza vaccine. CDR3s include the opening cysteine and the closing phenylalanine or tryptophan. D genes are given only for firm matches. The listing skips clone size in some rows; elsewhere it reads once, few, many or a size class.

V	D	J	size	CDR3	DNA
TRBV7-9	-	TRBJ1-1	few	CASSPYSEMNTEAFF	TGTGCCAGCAGCCCCTACTCGGAAATGAACACTGAAGCTTTCTTT
TRBV29-1	TRBD1	TRBJ1-3	many	CSAGQGPGNTIYF	TGCAGCGCTGGACAGGGACCTGGAAACACCATATATTTT
TRBV9	-	TRBJ1-6	few	CASSADGSPFGSYNSPLHF	TGTGCCAGCAGCGCCGATGGATCTCCCTTCGGGTCCTATAATTCACCCCTCCACTTT
TRBV20-1	TRBD1	TRBJ1-4	many	CSANNPTGPGEKLFF	TGCAGTGCTAACAACCCGACAGGGCCGGGTGAAAAACTGTTTTTT
TRBV28	TRBD1	TRBJ2-7	-	CASGQGREYEQYF	TGTGCCAGCGGACAGGGGAGGGAATACGAGCAGTACTTC
TRBV5-6	TRBD1	TRBJ1-1	-	CASSSQGQGAQDGNTEAFF	TGTGCCAGCAGCTCCCAGGGACAGGGAGCGCAAGACGGGAACACTGAAGCTTTCTTT
TRBV7-9	TRBD1	TRBJ2-1	many	CASSSSGGPFF	TGTGCCAGCAGCTCCTCAGGGGGCCCGTTCTTC
TRBV4-1	-	TRBJ2-7	few	CASSQDSTGALYEQYF	TGCGCCAGCAGCCAAGATTCGACGGGAGCCCTCTACGAGCAGTACTTC
TRBV6-5	TRBD2	TRBJ2-1	few	CASSSSGGNNEQFF	TGTGCCAGCAGTTCTAGCGGGGGGAACAATGAGCAGTTCTTC
TRBV27	-	TRBJ1-2	few	CASSPRQGLYYGYTF	TGTGCCAGCAGTCCACGACAAGGACTTTACTATGGCTACACCTTC
TRBV7-2	TRBD2	TRBJ2-3	few	CASSSVAGGQSDTQYF	TGTGCCAGCAGCTCGGTGGCGGGGGGCCAATCTGATACGCAGTATTTT
TRBV15	-	TRBJ2-7	-	CATSMGHPYEQYF	TGTGCCACCAGCATGGGTCATCCCTACGAGCAGTACTTC
TRBV5-5	TRBD2	TRBJ2-1	-	CASSLPSGHYNEQFF	TGTGCCAGCAGCTTGCCTAGCGGTCACTACAATGAGCAGTTCTTC
TRBV5-1	TRBD1	TRBJ2-5	many	CASSMMGQNQETQYF	TGCGCCAGCAGCATGATGGGACAGAATCAAGAGACCCAGTACTTC
TRBV29-1	-	TRBJ2-7	many	CSVEAPGDPYEQYF	TGCAGCGTTGAAGCGCCAGGGGATCCCTACGAGCAGTACTTC
TRBV2	-	TRBJ2-7	-	CASSALAVTYEQYF	TGTGCCAGCAGTGCCTTGGCCGTGACCTACGAGCAGTACTTC
TRBV27	TRBD1	TRBJ2-2	many	CASSGTGEDGELFF	TGTGCCAGCAGCGGGACAGGGGAAGACGGGGAGCTGTTTTTT
TRBV7-2	-	TRBJ2-3	-	CASSFAFLAADTQYF	TGTGCCAGCAGCTTTGCCTTTCTAGCAGCAGATACGCAGTATTTT
TRBV15	-	TRBJ1-1	few	CATSPSSGDTEAFF	TGTGCCACCAGCCCTAGTTCGGGGGACACTGAAGCTTTCTTT
TRBV3-1	-	TRBJ2-2	many	CASSQDFDAGELFF	TGTGCCAGCAGCCAAGATTTTGACGCCGGGGAGCTGTTTTTT
TRBV28	-	TRBJ1-6	-	CASSFALPGSPLHF	TGTGCCAGCAGTTTCGCCTTACCGGGTTCACCCCTCCACTTT
TRBV7-2	-	TRBJ2-7	-	CASSPDLHLGREQYF	TGTGCCAGCAGCCCGGACCTCCACCTGGGGCGTGAGCAGTACTTC
TRBV28	TRBD1	TRBJ2-3	few	CGGQGPASTDTQYF	TGTGGCGGACAGGGTCCAGCATCCACAGATACGCAGTATTTT
TRBV11-2	-	TRBJ2-1	many	CASGSGIYNEQFF	TGTGCCAGCGGTAGCGGAATCTACAATGAGCAGTTCTTC
TRBV12-3/TRBV12-4	-	TRBJ2-1	-	CASSPVRSSYNEQFF	TGTGCCAGCAGTCCGGTTAGAAGCTCCTACAATGAGCAGTTCTTC
TRBV4-1	TRBD2	TRBJ2-3	few	CASSQDTSGGADTQYF	TGCGCCAGCAGCCAAGATACTAGCGGGGGAGCAGATACGCAGTATTTT
TRBV7-9	TRBD2	TRBJ2-1	-	CASSPPSGRRDEQFF	TGTGCCAGCAGCCCTCCTAGCGGGAGAAGGGATGAGCAGTTCTTC
TRBV4-2	TRBD1	TRBJ1-4	few	CASSPKDRTYTTNEKLFF	TGTGCCAGCAGCCCGAAGGACAGGACATACACAACTAATGAAAAACTGTTTTTT
TRBV12-3/TRBV12-4	-	TRBJ2-2	many	CASRPRGVTGELFF	TGTGCCAGCAGACCCAGAGGCGTCACCGGGGAGCTGTTTTTT
TRBV20-1	TRBD2	TRBJ2-1	few	CSARERGEDNEQFF	TGCAGTGCTAGAGAGCGGGGGGAGGACAATGAGCAGTTCTTC
TRBV5-1	TRBD1	TRBJ2-3	many	CASSWDRGDTQYF	TGCGCCAGCAGTTGGGACAGGGGAGATACGCAGTATTTT
TRBV20-1	TRBD2	TRBJ2-1	many	CSARGGLAGYNEQFF	TGCAGTGCTAGAGGGGGTCTAGCGGGCTACAATGAGCAGTTCTTC
TRBV5-1	TRBD2	TRBJ2-3	-	CASSWTSGGPDTQYF	TGCGCCAGCAGCTGGACTAGCGGGGGTCCAGATACGCAGTATTTT
TRBV10-3	-	TRBJ2-3	-	CAISESLGPLPPNTQYF	TGTGCCATCAGTGAGAGTTTGGGGCCTCTACCCCCCAATACGCAGTATTTT
TRBV6-1	-	TRBJ1-2	-	CASQRRTGITDYGYTF	TGTGCCAGCCAAAGAAGAACAGGGATCACTGACTATGGCTACACCTTC
TRBV5-5	-	TRBJ2-7	many	CASSFGTARSYEQYF	TGTGCCAGCAGCTTCGGGACGGCGAGGTCCTACGAGCAGTACTTC
TRBV9	-	TRBJ2-1	few	CASSAGTYNEQFF	TGTGCCAGCAGCGCTGGGACCTACAATGAGCAGTTCTTC
TRBV28	-	TRBJ1-5	few	CASSLIQGRGIGHSNQPQHF	TGTGCCAGCAGTTTAATTCAGGGCAGGGGCATAGGCCATAGCAATCAGCCCCAGCATTTT
TRBV2	-	TRBJ1-2	few	CASSAPANFNYGYTF	TGTGCCAGCAGTGCGCCCGCTAACTTTAACTATGGCTACACCTTC
TRBV27	-	TRBJ2-7	few	CASSSGLRYEQYF	TGTGCCAGCAGTTCCGGTCTACGCTACGAGCAGTACTTC
TRBV30	TRBD1	TRBJ2-1	once	CAWSPGQGGEQFF	TGTGCCTGGAGTCCAGGACAGGGAGGAGAGCAGTTCTTC
TRBV9	-	TRBJ2-1	-	CASSGSAGASYNEQFF	TGTGCCAGCAGCGGCTCCGCTGGCGCCTCCTACAATGAGCAGTTCTTC
TRBV18	-	TRBJ2-3	-	CASGTGRADTQYF	TGTGCCAGCGGCACAGGGAGGGCAGATACGCAGTATTTT
TRBV25-1	TRBD1	TRBJ2-1	-	CASSEIETGAFGLSYNEQFF	TGTGCCAGCAGTGAGATAGAGACAGGGGCTTTTGGTCTGTCGTACAATGAGCAGTTCTTC
TRBV20-1	-	TRBJ2-2	once	CSARVSPNTGELFF	TGCAGTGCTAGGGTCTCTCCGAACACCGGGGAGCTGTTTTTT